The clone carrying this T cell receptor beta chain was found many times. Researchers took RNA transcripts and amplified the TCR beta CDR3 regions from them. An initial round of RT-PCR targeting the TCR CDR3 relied on the HTBI primer set. TCRdb reanalysed the multiplex PCR reads using MiXCR and keeps one entry per CDR3 protein. The profile shows hundreds of thousands of distinct CDR3 sequences, less than 15% of them singletons. This record comes from a study of T cells in Graves' hyperthyroidism and ophthalmopathy. The source of this sequence is a young woman with Graves' hyperthyroidism. The sample consisted of blood.

In nucleotides, the CDR3 is TGTGCCAGCAGTTTAACCGGGAACCCCTACGAGCAGTACTTC. Translation: CASSLTGNPYEQYF. V gene TRBV28 combines with J gene TRBJ2-7; tentatively, D is TRBD2 (5 bases). Trimming stripped 2 bases from V and 2 bases from J, with 10 bases between. The length of the CDR3 is 14 residues. CDR1 is MDHEN, CDR2 SYDVKM, per germline.